The present T cell receptor beta chain was sequenced within a study of blood T cell repertoires in COVID-19. At the level of the study: From T cells, B-cell-depleted T cells, or PBMCs came the material, which was cDNA or gDNA.

How the authors handled the data: Reference gene primer amplification gave nucleated cell count estimates. Repertoires were generated with immunoSEQ multiplex PCR, while TCRdb's copy carries only in-frame clones and drops some. Clone size and the V and J calls come from that table; the DNA yielded D and trimming. The sample gives a few hundred thousand clones, about nine tenths of which show up once; 7.2% is in the top ten. Allocation to cohorts depended on clinical history reported by the participants. Sequences were obtained from PBMCs or T cells enriched from blood (not recorded which). The source is a man aged 25 to 40 in a cohort exposed to, infected with or recovered from COVID-19 (not recorded which).

CDR3 sequence: CASSIVKGTGELQETQYF. The CDR3 nucleotides read TGTGCCAGTAGTATAGTCAAAGGGACAGGGGAGTTACAAGAGACCCAGTACTTC. The chain couples TRBV19 to TRBJ2-5, with 10 bases fitting TRBD1. Germline-derived CDR1 and CDR2 are LNHDA and SQIVND (reference sequence). The CDR3 totals 18 residues. Germline trimming cut 1 base from V and 2 bases from J; bases unmatched to any gene: 10.